This TCR beta chain was found in a study of immune cell composition in non-small cell lung cancer. Normal lung sampling was at least 3 cm from the tumour, as distant as possible. Method: immunoSEQ multiplex PCR; TCRdb's copy keeps in-frame clones and lacks some. In the table there are 7,500 to 10,000 clones, 67% of which are singletons. A note on this clone: As yet, its antigen is unknown.

This CDR3 has 13 amino acids. Germline CDR1 and CDR2: MNHNS and SASEGT. The V gene lost 1 base and the J gene lost 13 bases, with 16 bases spanning the gap. Findings and limits, study-wide: Tumour TCR-beta clonality showed no significant link to smoking pack-years.

This TCR came from a human donor with non-small cell lung cancer. This chain links TRBV6-1 with TRBJ1-1, with D uncertain. Material for sequencing was non-adjacent lung tissue. CDR3 coding DNA: TGTGCCAGCAGTGAAGGATTCTTTGGGAGGGATTTCTTT. Its protein is CASSEGFFGRDFF.